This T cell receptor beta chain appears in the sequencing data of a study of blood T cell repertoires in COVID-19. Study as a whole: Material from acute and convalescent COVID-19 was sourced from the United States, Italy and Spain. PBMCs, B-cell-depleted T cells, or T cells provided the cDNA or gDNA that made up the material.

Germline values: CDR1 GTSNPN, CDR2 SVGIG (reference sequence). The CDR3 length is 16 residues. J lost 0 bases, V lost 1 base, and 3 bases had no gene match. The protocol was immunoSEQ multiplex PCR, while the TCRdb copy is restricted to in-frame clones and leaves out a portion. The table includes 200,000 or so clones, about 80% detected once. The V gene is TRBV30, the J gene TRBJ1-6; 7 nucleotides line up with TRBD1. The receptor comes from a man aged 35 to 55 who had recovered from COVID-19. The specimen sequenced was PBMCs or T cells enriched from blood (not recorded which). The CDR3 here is CAWSEQGSSYNSPLHF. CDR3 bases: TGTGCCTGGAGTGAACAGGGGAGCTCCTATAATTCACCCCTCCACTTT. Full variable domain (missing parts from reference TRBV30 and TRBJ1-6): SQTIHQWPATLVQPVGSPLSLECTVEGTSNPNLYWYRQAAGRGLQLLFYSVGIGQISSEVPQNLSASRPQDRQFILSSKKLLLSDSGFYLCAWSEQGSSYNSPLHFGNGTRLTVT.